The 30 T cell receptor beta chains given below trace back to one sample, sequenced in a study of a mutant IDH1 vaccine in newly diagnosed glioma. Time point meaning: week 35, safety follow-up. The vaccine gave 300 ug of a 20-mer mutant IDH1 peptide subcutaneously per dose. Libraries were prepared by immunoSEQ multiplex PCR; TCRdb keeps only in-frame clonotypes and omits some of them. The repertoire holds tens of thousands of clones, about 74% seen once, with 4.5% to 5% in the top ten. Their recognized antigens are unknown. The sample in question was PBMCs, obtained from a glioma patient whose treatment included an IDH1 peptide vaccine. The receptors originated from a man aged 45-60 years with glioma.

The chain combines TRBV6-5 with TRBJ1-6; no firm D call. V gave up 8 bases and J gave up 9 bases, with 14 bases separating them. The CDR3 is 13 amino acids. Germline CDR1 and CDR2: MNHEY and SVGAGI. CDR3 in DNA: TGTGCCAGCGGACCAGATTCCCGTTCACCCCTCCACTTT. Translating gives CASGPDSRSPLHF.

The chain couples TRBV10-2 to TRBJ2-7; TRBD1 agrees at 7 bases. Trimming took 7 bases from V and 2 from J; bases not matched to a gene: 2. Germline CDR1 is WSHSY and CDR2 is SAAADI. The length of the CDR3 is 12 residues. The CDR3, as DNA: TGCGCCAGCACTAGGGGGCCCTACGAGCAGTACTTC. Protein: CASTRGPYEQYF.

This rearrangement joins TRBV9 to TRBJ2-3; 12 nucleotides match TRBD2. This CDR3 region has 15 residues. The germline gives CDR1 SGDLS, CDR2 YYNGEE. V lost 3 bases, J lost 4 bases, and 3 bases stayed unmatched. The CDR3 DNA reads as TGTGCCAGCAGCGCTAGCGGGGGGGACGCAGATACGCAGTATTTT. Its protein product is CASSASGGDADTQYF.

This clone was picked up one time. The chain recombines TRBV5-5 with TRBJ1-5, with 9 bases identical to TRBD1. The CDR3 is 14 amino acids. CDR1 is SGHKS, CDR2 YYEKEE, per germline (reference sequence). J lost 7 bases, V lost 4 bases, and 6 bases had no gene match. DNA for the CDR3: TGTGCCAGCAGCCCGGACAGGGGTGGACAGCCCCAGCATTTT. Amino acid sequence: CASSPDRGGQPQHF.

This CDR3 is CASSQGTSGGSRETQYF. The CDR3 DNA reads as TGCGCCAGCAGCCAAGGAACTAGCGGGGGGTCGCGGGAGACCCAGTACTTC. V usage is TRBV4-3 and J usage is TRBJ2-5; 12 positions match TRBD2. Looked up from germline, CDR1 is LGHNA and CDR2 is YSLEER. Trimming at V came to 1 base and at J to 5 bases, leaving 8 bases not matched to a gene. The CDR3 consists of 17 residues.

The gene calls are TRBV21-1 and TRBJ1-4. TRBV21-1 is given as a pseudogene. This CDR3 has 13 residues. The chain's CDR3 is CANLSGPNEKLFF. For the CDR3, the DNA is TGTGCCAACCTATCGGGACCTAATGAAAAACTGTTTTTT.

The chain couples TRBV5-1 to TRBJ2-1, with a tentative D call TRBD2 (6 bases). The CDR3 extends over 13 amino acids. Germline CDR1 is SGHRS and CDR2 is YFSETQ. V lost 4 bases to trimming and J lost 2 bases, with 7 bases between them. The CDR3 spells CASSGGTYNEQFF. DNA for the CDR3: TGCGCCAGCAGCGGGGGGACCTACAATGAGCAGTTCTTC.

The V gene is TRBV4-2, the J gene TRBJ1-1, with a weak D call TRBD1 (5 bases). CDR1 is LGHNA and CDR2 is YNFKEQ in the germline V gene. The CDR3 is 14 residues long. Trimming pared 1 base from V and 8 bases from J, leaving 14 bases between. Here the CDR3 DNA reads TGTGCCAGCAGCCAAGTAGAGGGCCAGGGCGAAGCTTTCTTT. Translation: CASSQVEGQGEAFF.

The chain is built from TRBV30 and TRBJ2-5, with TRBD1 matching over 8 bases. CDR3 length equals 13 residues. Germline V CDR1 and CDR2: GTSNPN, SVGIG (reference sequence). Trimming cost V 3 bases and J 4 bases; bases outside gene matches: 4. CDR3 sequence reads: CAWRNRGRETQYF. For the CDR3, the DNA is TGTGCCTGGAGGAACAGGGGGAGAGAGACCCAGTACTTC.

The V gene is TRBV7-8, the J gene TRBJ2-7; D gene uncertain. Per germline, CDR1 SGHVS and CDR2 FQNEAQ. The CDR3 contains 12 residues. The V gene lost 0 bases and the J gene lost 7 bases, with 7 bases spanning the gap. The CDR3 nucleotides are TGTGCCAGCAGCTTAGCGGGGAAGGAGCAGTACTTC. Its protein is CASSLAGKEQYF.

The chain has TRBV27 and TRBJ2-7; either TRBD1 or TRBD2 may fit D (5 bases each). From germline, CDR1 is MNHEY and CDR2 SMNVEV (reference sequence). The length of the CDR3 is 13 residues. V was shortened by 8 bases and J by 1 base, with 12 bases between the two germline ends. The CDR3, as DNA: TGTGCCAGCGCTCTGGGACGGTCCTACGAGCAGTACTTC. The encoded protein is CASALGRSYEQYF.

V is TRBV30 and J is TRBJ1-1; D uncertain. Trimming removed 5 bases at V and 1 base at J, with 5 bases between. The length of the CDR3 is 11 residues. The germline V gene encodes CDR1 GTSNPN and CDR2 SVGIG (reference sequence). The CDR3 DNA reads as TGTGCCTGGGACGGGAACACTGAAGCTTTCTTT. It specifies CAWDGNTEAFF.

This clone was recorded a few times. The CDR3 nucleotides are TGTGCCAGCAGCCCCGGGACAGTCTCACAAGAGACCCAGTACTTC. This encodes CASSPGTVSQETQYF. The chain is built from TRBV9 and TRBJ2-5; TRBD1 matches 7 bases. The CDR3 runs 15 residues. Germline V CDR1 and CDR2: SGDLS, YYNGEE. Trimming at V came to 4 bases and at J to 2 bases, leaving 8 bases not matched to a gene.

V gene TRBV5-1 combines with J gene TRBJ1-1; D not resolved. The CDR3 sequence is 14 residues long. V lost 6 bases to trimming and J lost 1 base, with 13 bases between them. The germline V gene encodes CDR1 SGHRS and CDR2 YFSETQ. DNA for the CDR3: TGCGCCAGCACAAAAAACCCAGGGAACACTGAAGCTTTCTTT. Residues: CASTKNPGNTEAFF.

A single count supports this clone. The V gene is TRBV7-2, the J gene TRBJ1-1; the D is unclear. The CDR3 totals 15 residues. Trimming removed 2 bases at V and 0 bases at J, with 10 bases between. CDR1 and CDR2 from the germline V gene are SGHTA and FQGNSA. The CDR3 DNA is TGTGCCAGCAGCTTACACGAGTACATGAACACTGAAGCTTTCTTT. Protein sequence: CASSLHEYMNTEAFF.

This chain links TRBV9 with TRBJ2-5, with D possibly matching TRBD2 (6 bases). The CDR3 spans 15 residues. Per the germline V gene, CDR1 is SGDLS and CDR2 is YYNGEE. V lost 0 bases and J lost 1, with 10 bases in between. CDR3 DNA: TGTGCCAGCAGCGTAGCCCCGACTAGCCAAGAGACCCAGTACTTC. It codes for CASSVAPTSQETQYF.

The chain has TRBV7-6 and TRBJ1-4; D is unclear. Trimming removed 5 bases at V and 6 bases at J, with 13 bases between. Germline V CDR1 and CDR2: SGHVS, FNYEAQ. This CDR3 spans 14 amino acids. CDR3 DNA: TGTGCCAGCAGCCCCTCCCTTCCTCATGAAAAACTGTTTTTT. Encoded protein: CASSPSLPHEKLFF.

The DNA for the CDR3 is TGTGCCAGCTCACCGCGGACAGAGACCTACGAGCAGTACTTC. This encodes CASSPRTETYEQYF. The rearrangement joins TRBV18 to TRBJ2-7; D possibly corresponds to TRBD1 (6 bases). V lost 3 bases and J 2 bases, leaving 11 bases between the germline ends. CDR3 length: 14 residues. Germline assignment: CDR1 KGHSH and CDR2 LQKENI.

V usage is TRBV20-1 and J usage is TRBJ2-5; D is uncertain. Trimming cost V 1 base and J 2 bases, with 2 bases left between them. Germline V CDR1 and CDR2: DFQATT, SNEGSKA (reference sequence). This CDR3 spans 11 amino acids. The CDR3 DNA follows: TGCAGTGCTAGAGGTCAAGAGACCCAGTACTTC. This codes for CSARGQETQYF.

This clone was seen a few times. V is TRBV19 and J is TRBJ2-7; TRBD1 matches at 9 bases. CDR1 LNHDA and CDR2 SQIVND come from the germline V gene (reference sequence). The V and J ends lost 2 bases and 2 bases, in that order; junction bases with no gene match: 4. The CDR3 sequence is 15 residues long. CDR3 residues: CASSITWTGAYEQYF. The CDR3 DNA reads TGTGCCAGTAGTATAACGTGGACAGGGGCCTACGAGCAGTACTTC.

The V and J genes are TRBV4-3 and TRBJ1-1; possibly TRBD1 for D (5 bases). Looked up from germline, CDR1 is LGHNA and CDR2 is YSLEER. The CDR3 totals 14 residues. Deletions cut 1 base from V and 8 bases from J, with 14 bases between. The CDR3, as DNA: TGCGCCAGCAGCCAAGGGTGGTTCGAGGGGGAAGCTTTCTTT. Residues: CASSQGWFEGEAFF.

The chain combines TRBV5-5 with TRBJ1-1; D is unresolved. The CDR3 totals 13 residues. Looked up from germline, CDR1 is SGHKS and CDR2 is YYEKEE (reference sequence). V lost 4 bases, J lost 4 bases, and 11 bases lay in between. This CDR3 is CASSQLSATEAFF. The CDR3 region has the DNA TGTGCCAGCAGCCAGCTAAGTGCCACTGAAGCTTTCTTT. The full variable domain, rest sourced from reference TRBV5-5 and TRBJ1-1, is DAGVTQSPTHLIKTRGQQVTLRCSPISGHKSVSWYQQVLGQGPQFIFQYYEKEERGRGNFPDRFSARQFPNYSSELNVNALLLGDSALYLCASSQLSATEAFFGQGTRLTVV.

V and J are TRBV25-1 and TRBJ2-1; the D gene is possibly TRBD1 (7 bases). The CDR3 runs to 16 residues. Per the germline V gene, CDR1 is MGHDK and CDR2 is SYGVNS. V lost 3 bases and J 7 bases, leaving 19 bases between the germline ends. CDR3 sequence: CASSDSGRTGYNEQFF. The CDR3 DNA is TGTGCCAGCAGTGACTCGGGGAGGACAGGATATAATGAGCAGTTCTTC. Complete variable domain (other parts from reference TRBV25-1 and TRBJ2-1): EADIYQTPRYLVIGTGKKITLECSQTMGHDKMYWYQQDPGMELHLIHYSYGVNSTEKGDLSSESTVSRIRTEHFPLTLESARPSHTSQYLCASSDSGRTGYNEQFFGPGTRLTVL.

This chain connects TRBV2 to TRBJ2-7; 11 nucleotides match TRBD1. The CDR3 is 15 residues long. Germline V lookup: CDR1 SNHLY, CDR2 FYNNEI. V lost 4 bases, J lost 6 bases, and 8 bases stayed unmatched. The CDR3 sequence: CASSALDRGRPEQYF. In nucleotides, the CDR3 is TGTGCCAGCAGTGCTCTGGACAGGGGGCGTCCCGAGCAGTACTTC.

The chain joins TRBV6-5 to TRBJ1-2; 12 bases are shared with TRBD1. Per germline, CDR1 MNHEY and CDR2 SVGAGI. The CDR3 loop spans 15 amino acids. V trimming: 6 bases; J trimming: 6 bases; junction bases outside the gene matches: 8. Here the CDR3 reads CASRIPGQGADGYTF. The CDR3 DNA is TGTGCCAGCAGGATTCCGGGACAGGGGGCTGATGGCTACACCTTC.

The CDR3 here is CASSQDLVLAGPEQFF. The CDR3 DNA is TGTGCCAGCAGCCAAGATTTGGTACTAGCGGGGCCTGAGCAGTTCTTC. The gene calls are TRBV4-2 and TRBJ2-1; 10 bases agree with TRBD2. The CDR3 has 16 residues. The ends lost 0 bases at V and 9 bases at J; junction bases unmatched: 8. Per germline, CDR1 LGHNA and CDR2 YNFKEQ.

This chain uses TRBV4-1 with TRBJ1-5; D possibly corresponds to TRBD1 (5 bases). The CDR3 is made up of 15 amino acids. Trimming removed 0 bases at V and 4 bases at J, with 10 bases between. Per germline, CDR1 MGHRA and CDR2 YSYEKL. The CDR3 loop is CASSQEVAGNQPQHF. The CDR3 nucleotides are TGCGCCAGCAGCCAAGAGGTAGCAGGGAATCAGCCCCAGCATTTT.

This clone was observed many times. The rearrangement joins TRBV2 to TRBJ1-1, with TRBD1 identical over 9 bases. The J segment lost 3 bases and the V segment lost 5 bases, leaving 13 bases of the junction unmatched. This CDR3 region has 17 residues. Per germline, CDR1 SNHLY and CDR2 FYNNEI. CDR3 DNA sequence: TGTGCCAGCAGTACCTTCTTCCTCCGGGACAGGGACACTGAAGCTTTCTTT. This encodes CASSTFFLRDRDTEAFF. Full variable domain (outside the CDR3, taken from reference TRBV2 and TRBJ1-1): EPEVTQTPSHQVTQMGQEVILRCVPISNHLYFYWYRQILGQKVEFLVSFYNNEISEKSEIFDDQFSVERPDGSNFTLKIRSTKLEDSAMYFCASSTFFLRDRDTEAFFGQGTRLTVV.

The gene calls are TRBV6-1 and TRBJ1-2; 7 nucleotides align to TRBD1. This CDR3 is 14 amino acids long. Germline loops: CDR1 MNHNS, CDR2 SASEGT. J was trimmed by 4 bases and V by 6 bases; bases with no gene match: 8. The CDR3, as DNA: TGTGCCAGCAGCCCGGGACAGAGATTCTATGGCTACACCTTC. Encoded protein: CASSPGQRFYGYTF.

In its sample, this clone was seen a few times. The V gene is TRBV7-8, the J gene TRBJ1-4; no clear D. CDR1 is SGHVS, CDR2 FQNEAQ, per germline. This CDR3 is built from 15 residues. V was cut by 5 bases and J by 4 bases, with 14 bases left in between. CDR3 coding DNA: TGTGCCAGCAGCCCATTGGACGGCCTTAATGAAAAACTGTTTTTT. Encoded protein: CASSPLDGLNEKLFF. Supplemented by reference TRBV7-8 and TRBJ1-4, the full variable domain reads GAGVSQSPRYKVAKRGQDVALRCDPISGHVSLFWYQQALGQGPEFLTYFQNEAQLDKSGLPSDRFFAERPEGSVSTLKIQRTQQEDSAVYLCASSPLDGLNEKLFFGSGTQLSVL.